The 30 T cell receptor beta chains below all came from one sample that was sequenced in a study of a mutant IDH1 vaccine in newly diagnosed glioma. The table came from immunoSEQ multiplex PCR; TCRdb's copy has only in-frame clones and leaves some out. The sample lists about 63,000 clones, about 83% occurring once. The time point denotes: baseline, week 1 (first vaccination visit). As for treatment: pre-vaccination baseline after standard-of-care therapy. The specimen comprised peripheral blood mononuclear cells (PBMCs), sampled from a glioma patient treated with radiotherapy, temozolomide or both. These receptors all stem from a woman younger than 35 with glioma. Some clones in this sample may be carry-over from other donors' samples.

The CDR3 here is CASSLQGAGTGELFF. The CDR3 nucleotides read TGTGCCAGCAGCTTACAGGGGGCCGGCACCGGGGAGCTGTTTTTT. V usage is TRBV7-7 and J usage is TRBJ2-2, with 8 bases that match TRBD1. The CDR3 spans 15 residues. The V gene's germline CDR1 is SSHAT and CDR2 FNYEAQ (reference sequence). Trimming took 2 bases from V and 4 from J; bases not matched to a gene: 3.

The V call is TRBV5-1, the J call TRBJ2-2, with 7 bases matching TRBD2. The CDR3 runs to 17 residues. CDR1 SGHRS and CDR2 YFSETQ come from the germline V gene. Trimming took 1 base from V and 7 from J; bases not matched to a gene: 13. CDR3 sequence: CASSLIMGGSSIGELFF. Written as DNA, the CDR3 is TGCGCCAGCAGCTTGATCATGGGCGGGAGTTCAATCGGGGAGCTGTTTTTT.

The rearrangement uses TRBV6-1 and TRBJ1-2; D is unclear. The CDR3 loop spans 14 amino acids. Trimming stripped 0 bases from V and 0 bases from J, with 5 bases between. CDR1 and CDR2 (germline): MNHNS, SASEGT. DNA of the CDR3: TGTGCCAGCAGTGAAGCTGGACCTAACTATGGCTACACCTTC. It specifies CASSEAGPNYGYTF.

The CDR3 loop is CSARVGVGYTF. DNA for the CDR3: TGCAGTGCTAGAGTAGGGGTGGGCTACACCTTC. The chain joins TRBV20-1 to TRBJ1-2; D may be TRBD1 (5 bases). The CDR3 extends over 11 amino acids. Looked up from germline, CDR1 is DFQATT and CDR2 is SNEGSKA (reference sequence). Trimming took 1 base from V and 8 from J, leaving 8 bases between them.

This chain links TRBV4-3 with TRBJ1-4; D is perhaps TRBD1 (6 bases). Germline V gene sequence: CDR1 LGHNA, CDR2 YSLEER. V dropped 4 bases and J dropped 11 bases, with 14 bases sitting between them. The CDR3 spans 13 residues. Here the CDR3 reads CASSPGYREKLFF. CDR3 coding DNA: TGCGCCAGCAGCCCAGGGTACAGGGAGAAACTGTTTTTT.

The chain uses TRBV11-2 and TRBJ1-5, with D unresolved. The germline CDR1 and CDR2 sequences are SGHAT and FQNNGV. This CDR3 region has 13 residues. Trimming removed 3 bases from V and 7 bases from J, with 10 bases in between. CDR3 coding DNA: TGTGCCAGCAGCTTTCACGACCAACAGCCCCAGCATTTT. This translates into CASSFHDQQPQHF.

This clone was seen a few times. V usage is TRBV7-2 and J usage is TRBJ1-2, with unresolved D. This CDR3 spans 13 amino acids. The V gene's germline CDR1 is SGHTA and CDR2 FQGNSA. V lost 7 bases, J lost 4 bases, and 13 bases lay in between. The chain's CDR3 is CASTKVAVYGYTF. Written as DNA, the CDR3 is TGTGCCAGCACCAAAGTGGCGGTCTATGGCTACACCTTC.

The rearrangement joins TRBV27 to TRBJ2-7, with 8 bases that match TRBD1. From germline, CDR1 is MNHEY and CDR2 SMNVEV (reference sequence). V lost 6 bases, J lost 3 bases, and 4 bases stayed unmatched. This CDR3 region has 13 residues. CDR3 DNA: TGTGCCAGCAGGGGACAGGCGAACTACGAGCAGTACTTC. Its protein product is CASRGQANYEQYF.

V gene TRBV7-9 combines with J gene TRBJ2-7; TRBD2 aligns across 7 bases. V dropped 4 bases and J dropped 6; count of bases not matched to a gene: 9. Germline loops: CDR1 SEHNR, CDR2 FQNEAQ (reference sequence). The CDR3 sequence is 14 residues long. CDR3 in DNA: TGTGCCAGCAGCTCTCTTCGGGGGGTATCCGAGCAGTACTTC. Translation gives CASSSLRGVSEQYF.

V gene TRBV10-3 combines with J gene TRBJ1-1, with 8 bases matching TRBD1. The CDR3 sequence is 14 residues long. The V and J ends lost 2 bases and 2 bases, in that order; junction bases with no gene match: 1. Germline assignment: CDR1 ENHRY and CDR2 SYGVKD. CDR3 coding DNA: TGTGCCATCAGTGAGGACAGGGGAAACACTGAAGCTTTCTTT. Its translation: CAISEDRGNTEAFF.

The chain carries TRBV6-4 and TRBJ2-1, with a possible D match to TRBD1 (6 bases). CDR1 MRHNA and CDR2 SNTAGT come from the germline V gene. CDR3 length equals 15 residues. V shed 4 bases and J shed 2 bases, with 12 bases lying between them. CDR3 amino acids: CASSVQTGPYNEQFF. The DNA for the CDR3 is TGTGCCAGCAGTGTTCAGACAGGCCCCTACAATGAGCAGTTCTTC.

The gene calls are TRBV5-1 and TRBJ2-4; either TRBD1 or TRBD2 may supply D (5 bases each). This CDR3 region has 19 residues. Trimming left V 4 bases short and J 0 bases short, with 23 bases between. Germline CDR1 is SGHRS and CDR2 is YFSETQ. CDR3 sequence: CASSHGTPSQGLAKNIQYF. The CDR3 nucleotides are TGCGCCAGCAGCCACGGGACCCCCTCCCAAGGCCTAGCCAAAAACATTCAGTACTTC.

This chain uses TRBV5-1 with TRBJ1-1; 8 nucleotides line up with TRBD1. The CDR3 totals 15 residues. The V gene's germline CDR1 is SGHRS and CDR2 YFSETQ. The J segment lost 0 bases and the V segment lost 4 bases, leaving 5 bases of the junction unmatched. For the CDR3, the DNA is TGCGCCAGCAGCCGGGACAGGCAAATGAACACTGAAGCTTTCTTT. This gives the protein CASSRDRQMNTEAFF.

This clone was seen a handful of times. The chain combines TRBV13 with TRBJ1-1; possibly TRBD1 for D (6 bases). This CDR3 has 13 residues. Deletions cut 6 bases from V and 1 base from J, with 9 bases between. Germline assignment: CDR1 PRHDT and CDR2 FYEKMQ (reference sequence). CDR3 DNA sequence: TGTGCCAGCAGTGGACAGTCGAACACTGAAGCTTTCTTT. As protein: CASSGQSNTEAFF.

This clone was counted once. The chain recombines TRBV6-5 with TRBJ1-2; D uncertain. The CDR3 is 13 amino acids. Germline V gene data show CDR1 as MNHEY and CDR2 as SVGAGI. The V gene lost 0 bases and the J gene lost 4 bases, with 6 bases spanning the gap. The CDR3 nucleotides are TGTGCCAGCAGTTACTCCAACAGCTATGGCTACACCTTC. Its protein product is CASSYSNSYGYTF.

The chain uses TRBV5-5 and TRBJ2-1; 7 bases map to TRBD2. Germline V gene lookup returns CDR1 SGHKS and CDR2 YYEKEE (reference sequence). The V and J ends lost 3 bases and 3 bases, in that order; junction bases with no gene match: 12. The CDR3 has 17 residues. CDR3 DNA sequence: TGTGCCAGCAGCTCCGCGTGGGGGGGTCCGGGCTACAATGAGCAGTTCTTC. As protein: CASSSAWGGPGYNEQFF.

The rearrangement links TRBV6-5 to TRBJ1-5; 8 bases agree with TRBD1. CDR1 MNHEY and CDR2 SVGAGI come from the germline V gene. Trimming cost V 0 bases and J 4 bases; bases outside gene matches: 2. This CDR3 comprises 15 residues. The CDR3 DNA follows: TGTGCCAGCAGTTACTCGAGACAGGGGAATCAGCCCCAGCATTTT. This codes for CASSYSRQGNQPQHF.

The V call is TRBV29-1, the J call TRBJ1-6; D not certain. With 4 bases removed from V and 5 bases from J, the gap between germline ends came to 9 bases. Germline CDR1 SQVTM, CDR2 ANQGSEA. This CDR3 is 13 amino acids long. The CDR3 DNA reads TGCAGCGTTGGGGCAGGCGATAATTCACCCCTCCACTTT. It codes for CSVGAGDNSPLHF.

J is TRBJ1-6 and V is TRBV5-6; 10 nucleotides line up with TRBD1. The CDR3 runs to 14 residues. CDR1 and CDR2 (germline): SGHDT, YYEEEE. V dropped 3 bases and J dropped 9; count of bases not matched to a gene: 3. CDR3 in amino acids: CASSWRTGGSPLHF. As DNA, the CDR3 is TGTGCCAGCAGCTGGAGGACAGGGGGTTCACCCCTCCACTTT.

This chain connects TRBV6-5 to TRBJ1-3; tentatively, D is TRBD1 (5 bases). Germline V gene sequence: CDR1 MNHEY, CDR2 SVGAGI. V lost 7 bases and J lost 4, with 14 bases in between. The CDR3 length is 14 residues. CDR3 bases: TGTGCCAGCACCCAGGGAGTGATCGGAAACACCATATATTTT. It translates to CASTQGVIGNTIYF.

This clone was observed a single time. The chain is built from TRBV6-1 and TRBJ2-7; tentatively, D is TRBD1 (5 bases). Germline CDR1 is MNHNS and CDR2 is SASEGT. The ends were cut back, 6 bases at V and 2 bases at J, with 11 bases in the middle. The CDR3 has 13 amino acids. The CDR3 DNA reads as TGTGCCAGCAGCTTCAGACAGACCTACGAGCAGTACTTC. It translates to CASSFRQTYEQYF.

The chain carries TRBV9 and TRBJ2-3, with 7 bases lining up with TRBD2. The CDR3 extends over 14 amino acids. The germline gives CDR1 SGDLS, CDR2 YYNGEE. J was trimmed by 3 bases and V by 6 bases; bases with no gene match: 7. The CDR3 DNA follows: TGTGCCAGCAAGAGGCGGGAGCTAACAGATACGCAGTATTTT. The encoded protein is CASKRRELTDTQYF.

V and J are TRBV6-5 and TRBJ2-2; 7 bases agree with TRBD2. Germline assignment: CDR1 MNHEY and CDR2 SVGAGI. V lost 7 bases, J lost 6 bases, and 8 bases stayed unmatched. CDR3 length equals 14 residues. The CDR3 reads CASTPWGGPGELFF. For the CDR3, the DNA is TGTGCCAGCACTCCATGGGGGGGTCCCGGGGAGCTGTTTTTT.

The chain recombines TRBV10-1 with TRBJ2-3; D call uncertain. Germline assignment: CDR1 WNHNN and CDR2 SYGVQD (reference sequence). Trimming shortened V by 8 bases and J by 4 bases, and 19 bases separated the two germline ends. The CDR3 spans 15 residues. CDR3 DNA: TGCGCCAGCTCACACCCTCCCGCGTGGGCAGATACGCAGTATTTT. Protein: CASSHPPAWADTQYF.

V gene TRBV6-1 combines with J gene TRBJ1-2, with D possibly TRBD1 on 5 matching bases. CDR1 MNHNS and CDR2 SASEGT come from the germline V gene. The CDR3 loop spans 12 amino acids. V was pared by 6 bases and J by 4 bases, with 9 bases between. CDR3 sequence: CASRDIPYGYTF. As DNA, the CDR3 is TGTGCCAGCAGGGACATACCCTATGGCTACACCTTC.

V gene TRBV6-4 combines with J gene TRBJ2-7; possible D gene TRBD1, 6 bases. The CDR3 sequence is 13 residues long. Germline V gene data show CDR1 as MRHNA and CDR2 as SNTAGT. V shed 3 bases and J shed 6 bases, with 12 bases lying between them. The DNA of the CDR3 is TGTGCCAGCAGTGAATCAGGGGTCGGCGAGCAGTACTTC. Translating gives CASSESGVGEQYF.

The chain recombines TRBV7-2 with TRBJ1-2; the D gene is possibly TRBD1 (6 bases). Looked up from germline, CDR1 is SGHTA and CDR2 is FQGNSA. The CDR3 runs to 16 residues. Trimming removed 1 base at V and 6 bases at J, with 18 bases between. Written as DNA, the CDR3 is TGTGCCAGCAGCTTAGAAATAGTGGGGGGGGCGGATGGCTACACCTTC. Protein product: CASSLEIVGGADGYTF.

The gene calls are TRBV19 and TRBJ1-2, with a possible D match to TRBD1 (6 bases). The CDR3 extends over 14 amino acids. Trimming shortened V by 5 bases and J by 4 bases, and 14 bases separated the two germline ends. Per germline, CDR1 LNHDA and CDR2 SQIVND (reference sequence). CDR3 in amino acids: CASSDPGQTYGYTF. In DNA form, the CDR3 reads TGTGCCAGTAGTGACCCCGGACAGACCTATGGCTACACCTTC.

This clone was observed once. The chain uses TRBV7-2 and TRBJ2-2, with a possible D match to TRBD2 (6 bases). V lost 0 bases to trimming and J lost 2 bases, with 10 bases between them. The CDR3 contains 16 residues. Germline CDR1 and CDR2: SGHTA and FQGNSA. CDR3 in amino acids: CASSLALAGNTGELFF. The CDR3 DNA sequence: TGTGCCAGCAGCTTAGCTCTGGCGGGAAACACCGGGGAGCTGTTTTTT.

The chain joins TRBV5-5 to TRBJ1-1; TRBD1 matches 8 bases. The germline V gene has CDR1 SGHKS and CDR2 YYEKEE (reference sequence). The CDR3 is 16 amino acids. With V trimmed by 2 bases and J by 5 bases, 11 bases remained unmatched. CDR3 sequence: CASSFRGQGGKTEAFF. Here the CDR3 DNA reads TGTGCCAGCAGCTTCAGGGGGCAGGGGGGAAAAACTGAAGCTTTCTTT. The full variable domain, completed using reference TRBV5-5 and TRBJ1-1, is DAGVTQSPTHLIKTRGQQVTLRCSPISGHKSVSWYQQVLGQGPQFIFQYYEKEERGRGNFPDRFSARQFPNYSSELNVNALLLGDSALYLCASSFRGQGGKTEAFFGQGTRLTVV.